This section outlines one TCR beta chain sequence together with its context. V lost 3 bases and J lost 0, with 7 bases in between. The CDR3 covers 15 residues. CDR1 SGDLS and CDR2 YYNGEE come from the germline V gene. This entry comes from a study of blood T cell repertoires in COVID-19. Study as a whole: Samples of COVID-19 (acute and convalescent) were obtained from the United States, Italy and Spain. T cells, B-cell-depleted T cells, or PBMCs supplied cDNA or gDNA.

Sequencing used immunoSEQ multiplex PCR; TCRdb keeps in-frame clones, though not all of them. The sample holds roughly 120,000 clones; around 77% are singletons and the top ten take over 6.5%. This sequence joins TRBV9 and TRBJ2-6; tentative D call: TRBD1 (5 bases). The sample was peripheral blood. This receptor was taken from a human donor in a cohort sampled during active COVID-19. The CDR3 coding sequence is TGTGCCAGCAGCGAGGGGATCTCTGGGGCCAACGTCCTGACTTTC. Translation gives CASSEGISGANVLTF. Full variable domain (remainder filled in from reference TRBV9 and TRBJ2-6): DSGVTQTPKHLITATGQRVTLRCSPRSGDLSVYWYQQSLDQGLQFLIQYYNGEERAKGNILERFSAQQFPDLHSELNLSSLELGDSALYFCASSEGISGANVLTFGAGSRLTVL.